This T cell receptor beta chain was sequenced during a study of patients and donors after allogeneic stem cell transplantation. CDR1 is SEHNR, CDR2 FQNEAQ, per germline (reference sequence). The V gene lost 11 bases and the J gene lost 1 base, with 14 bases spanning the gap. CDR3 length: 13 amino acids. This clonotype was picked up a small number of times. TCRdb re-called the RT-PCR reads with MiXCR, one entry per CDR3 protein. The sample has roughly 880,000 distinct CDR3 sequences, about a sixth seen once. This chain connects TRBV7-9 to TRBJ1-1, with D tentatively TRBD1 (6 bases). The sample taken for sequencing was blood, either unsorted or a sorted T cell fraction (not recorded which). The sequence was collected from a human donor who was either an allogeneic HSCT recipient or a stem cell or donor lymphocyte infusion donor (not recorded which). It is not recorded whose cells these are; they may come from a transplant donor. CDR3: CAGTGTQNTEAFF. The DNA for the CDR3 is TGTGCCGGCACCGGGACACAGAACACTGAAGCTTTCTTT.